This is a list of T cell receptor beta chains from one sample in a study of blood T cell repertoires in COVID-19. Assay: immunoSEQ multiplex PCR; the TCRdb copy retains only in-frame clones and omits some. The sample records tens of thousands of clones, approximately 85% being singletons. Specimen: peripheral blood. These receptors came from a human donor in a cohort sampled during active COVID-19. Each CDR3 is given with its conserved first and last residue. D genes are given only for firm matches. Not every row has a clone size; where given, it reads once, few, many or a size class.

clone_size: .
j_call: TRBJ2-4
d_call: .
v_call: TRBV21-1
cdr3_aa: CASSKDTVAKNIQYF
cdr3_nt: TGTGCCAGCAGCAAGGACACAGTAGCCAAAAACATTCAGTACTTC

clone_size: .
j_call: TRBJ1-2
d_call: .
v_call: TRBV6-5
cdr3_aa: CASSYSGRSDGYTF
cdr3_nt: TGTGCCAGCAGTTACTCGGGGCGGAGTGATGGCTACACCTTC

clone_size: few
j_call: TRBJ1-4
d_call: .
v_call: TRBV15
cdr3_aa: CATSRGPAGAANEKLFF
cdr3_nt: TGTGCCACCAGCAGAGGTCCGGCGGGGGCCGCTAATGAAAAACTGTTTTTT

clone_size: few
j_call: TRBJ1-1
d_call: TRBD1
v_call: TRBV18
cdr3_aa: CASSPARGQAEAFF
cdr3_nt: TGTGCCAGCTCACCAGCTAGGGGACAGGCTGAAGCTTTCTTT

clone_size: .
j_call: TRBJ2-1
d_call: TRBD1
v_call: TRBV7-9
cdr3_aa: CASSLAGQGHNEQFF
cdr3_nt: TGTGCCAGCAGCTTAGCGGGACAGGGGCACAATGAGCAGTTCTTC

clone_size: .
j_call: TRBJ2-7
d_call: .
v_call: TRBV5-6
cdr3_aa: CASTKTGYEQYF
cdr3_nt: TGTGCCAGCACCAAAACCGGCTACGAGCAGTACTTC

clone_size: .
j_call: TRBJ2-3
d_call: TRBD1
v_call: TRBV5-1
cdr3_aa: CASWRGTGDDTQYF
cdr3_nt: TGCGCCAGCTGGAGGGGGACAGGGGATGATACGCAGTATTTT

clone_size: .
j_call: TRBJ2-1
d_call: TRBD2
v_call: TRBV15
cdr3_aa: CATSRLLAGGRDEQFF
cdr3_nt: TGTGCCACCAGCCGTTTACTAGCGGGGGGGCGGGATGAGCAGTTCTTC

clone_size: .
j_call: TRBJ1-5
d_call: .
v_call: TRBV20-1
cdr3_aa: CSASLGQYSNQPQHF
cdr3_nt: TGCAGTGCTAGTCTTGGACAGTATAGCAATCAGCCCCAGCATTTT

clone_size: once
j_call: TRBJ1-6
d_call: TRBD1
v_call: TRBV5-4
cdr3_aa: CASSLDRQGNSPLHF
cdr3_nt: TGTGCCAGCAGCCTAGATAGACAGGGCAATTCACCCCTCCACTTT

clone_size: .
j_call: TRBJ1-2
d_call: .
v_call: TRBV20-1
cdr3_aa: CSARGAGGYTF
cdr3_nt: TGCAGTGCTAGAGGTGCGGGCGGCTACACCTTC

clone_size: .
j_call: TRBJ1-1
d_call: .
v_call: TRBV7-9
cdr3_aa: CASSSPVGLGIMNTEAFF
cdr3_nt: TGTGCCAGCAGCTCCCCAGTGGGGCTGGGGATTATGAACACTGAAGCTTTCTTT

clone_size: .
j_call: TRBJ2-5
d_call: .
v_call: TRBV23-1
cdr3_aa: CASRGGVLKETQYF
cdr3_nt: TGCGCCAGCCGCGGAGGAGTTCTGAAGGAGACCCAGTACTTC

clone_size: many
j_call: TRBJ2-2
d_call: TRBD1
v_call: TRBV6-5
cdr3_aa: CASSFTGVSTGELFF
cdr3_nt: TGTGCCAGCAGTTTTACAGGGGTTAGCACCGGGGAGCTGTTTTTT

clone_size: .
j_call: TRBJ1-1
d_call: .
v_call: TRBV6-5
cdr3_aa: CASSRGQLNTEAFF
cdr3_nt: TGTGCCAGCAGCCGTGGACAGTTGAACACTGAAGCTTTCTTT

clone_size: .
j_call: TRBJ2-1
d_call: TRBD2
v_call: TRBV6-4
cdr3_aa: CASSDSREAGGPDEQFF
cdr3_nt: TGTGCCAGCAGTGACTCGAGAGAAGCGGGGGGGCCGGACGAGCAGTTCTTC

clone_size: .
j_call: TRBJ1-2
d_call: .
v_call: TRBV18
cdr3_aa: CASSPGGSGYTF
cdr3_nt: TGTGCCAGCTCACCGGGAGGGAGTGGCTACACCTTC

clone_size: .
j_call: TRBJ2-7
d_call: TRBD1
v_call: TRBV27
cdr3_aa: CASSKRQGPSYEQYF
cdr3_nt: TGTGCCAGCAGTAAGAGACAGGGCCCCTCCTACGAGCAGTACTTC

clone_size: .
j_call: TRBJ1-4
d_call: TRBD1
v_call: TRBV7-6
cdr3_aa: CASSFPGQGDEKLFF
cdr3_nt: TGTGCCAGCAGCTTTCCGGGACAGGGGGATGAAAAACTGTTTTTT

clone_size: few
j_call: TRBJ2-7
d_call: .
v_call: TRBV7-6
cdr3_aa: CASSLADHSSYEQYF
cdr3_nt: TGTGCCAGCAGCTTAGCCGATCACAGCTCCTACGAGCAGTACTTC

clone_size: .
j_call: TRBJ1-6
d_call: TRBD1
v_call: TRBV5-1
cdr3_aa: CASSFGDRGGMDSPLHF
cdr3_nt: TGCGCCAGCAGCTTCGGGGACAGGGGCGGCATGGATTCACCCCTCCACTTT

clone_size: .
j_call: TRBJ1-6
d_call: TRBD1
v_call: TRBV9
cdr3_aa: CASSPGQENSPLHF
cdr3_nt: TGTGCCAGCAGTCCCGGACAGGAAAATTCACCCCTCCACTTT

clone_size: few
j_call: TRBJ1-5
d_call: .
v_call: TRBV4-1
cdr3_aa: CASSQDGILGGGQPQHF
cdr3_nt: TGCGCCAGCAGCCAAGACGGGATATTGGGAGGAGGGCAGCCCCAGCATTTT

clone_size: .
j_call: TRBJ2-7
d_call: TRBD2
v_call: TRBV4-1
cdr3_aa: CASSQASGGTYEQYF
cdr3_nt: TGCGCCAGCAGCCAAGCCAGCGGGGGGACGTACGAGCAGTACTTC

clone_size: .
j_call: TRBJ1-4
d_call: TRBD1
v_call: TRBV5-1
cdr3_aa: CASSLTGQGGNEKLFF
cdr3_nt: TGCGCCAGCAGCTTGACCGGACAGGGAGGCAATGAAAAACTGTTTTTT

clone_size: .
j_call: TRBJ2-5
d_call: .
v_call: TRBV7-9
cdr3_aa: CASSVDRTPRQEYF
cdr3_nt: TGTGCCAGCAGCGTAGACAGGACACCAAGACAGGAGTACTTC

clone_size: .
j_call: TRBJ2-6
d_call: .
v_call: TRBV10-3
cdr3_aa: CAIRAAVASGANVLTF
cdr3_nt: TGTGCCATCAGAGCGGCGGTAGCCTCTGGGGCCAACGTCCTGACTTTC

clone_size: .
j_call: TRBJ1-2
d_call: .
v_call: TRBV5-4
cdr3_aa: CASSPTGEKKTF
cdr3_nt: TGTGCCAGCAGCCCGACCGGGGAGAAGAAAACCTTC

clone_size: .
j_call: TRBJ1-4
d_call: TRBD1
v_call: TRBV19
cdr3_aa: CASSIGDRGSEKLFF
cdr3_nt: TGTGCCAGTAGTATAGGTGACAGGGGGAGTGAAAAACTGTTTTTT

clone_size: .
j_call: TRBJ1-1
d_call: .
v_call: TRBV18
cdr3_aa: CASSQQVNTEAFF
cdr3_nt: TGTGCCAGCTCGCAACAGGTGAACACTGAAGCTTTCTTT

clone_size: .
j_call: TRBJ1-2
d_call: TRBD1
v_call: TRBV4-2
cdr3_aa: CASSQAGQGDNYGYTF
cdr3_nt: TGTGCCAGCAGCCAGGCAGGACAGGGTGACAACTATGGCTACACCTTC

clone_size: .
j_call: TRBJ1-5
d_call: .
v_call: TRBV5-6
cdr3_aa: CASSSYGRPQHF
cdr3_nt: TGTGCCAGCAGCTCCTATGGGCGGCCCCAGCATTTT

clone_size: .
j_call: TRBJ2-3
d_call: .
v_call: TRBV19
cdr3_aa: CASSMTATDTQYF
cdr3_nt: TGTGCCAGTAGTATGACAGCCACAGATACGCAGTATTTT

clone_size: .
j_call: TRBJ2-1
d_call: TRBD1
v_call: TRBV6-5
cdr3_aa: CASSYPGQGANEQFF
cdr3_nt: TGTGCCAGCAGTTACCCGGGACAGGGGGCGAATGAGCAGTTCTTC

clone_size: .
j_call: TRBJ2-7
d_call: .
v_call: TRBV5-1
cdr3_aa: CASSFRQSYEQYF
cdr3_nt: TGCGCCAGCAGCTTTAGACAGTCCTACGAGCAGTACTTC

clone_size: .
j_call: TRBJ2-3
d_call: TRBD2
v_call: TRBV2
cdr3_aa: CASSAYAGGYSGDTQYF
cdr3_nt: TGTGCCAGCAGTGCCTACGCGGGGGGATACTCGGGAGATACGCAGTATTTT

clone_size: .
j_call: TRBJ1-1
d_call: TRBD1
v_call: TRBV5-1
cdr3_aa: CASTSQSSGTEEAFF
cdr3_nt: TGCGCCAGCACCTCTCAATCTTCCGGGACAGAAGAAGCTTTCTTT

clone_size: few
j_call: TRBJ1-6
d_call: .
v_call: TRBV3-1/TRBV3-2
cdr3_aa: CASSQGSGYNSPLHF
cdr3_nt: TGTGCCAGCAGCCAAGGGAGCGGGTATAATTCACCCCTCCACTTT

clone_size: .
j_call: TRBJ1-1
d_call: .
v_call: TRBV19
cdr3_aa: CASRPNRGGVTEAFF
cdr3_nt: TGTGCCAGTAGGCCCAACCGGGGGGGGGTCACTGAAGCTTTCTTT

clone_size: .
j_call: TRBJ2-1
d_call: TRBD1
v_call: TRBV24-1
cdr3_aa: CATGQGPNEQFF
cdr3_nt: TGTGCCACCGGACAGGGCCCAAATGAGCAGTTCTTC

clone_size: .
j_call: TRBJ1-2
d_call: TRBD1
v_call: TRBV5-1
cdr3_aa: CASSLNRGNGYTF
cdr3_nt: TGCGCCAGCAGCTTGAACAGGGGGAACGGCTACACCTTC

clone_size: .
j_call: TRBJ1-1
d_call: .
v_call: TRBV6-1
cdr3_aa: CASSEGGFDTEAFF
cdr3_nt: TGTGCCAGCAGTGAGGGAGGGTTCGATACTGAAGCTTTCTTT

clone_size: .
j_call: TRBJ2-3
d_call: TRBD1
v_call: TRBV5-6
cdr3_aa: CASSLLRGLVTDTQYF
cdr3_nt: TGTGCCAGCAGCTTACTCAGGGGGCTGGTTACAGATACGCAGTATTTT

clone_size: .
j_call: TRBJ1-2
d_call: TRBD1
v_call: TRBV18
cdr3_aa: CASSPTGEDYGYTF
cdr3_nt: TGTGCCAGCTCCCCGACAGGGGAGGACTATGGCTACACCTTC

clone_size: .
j_call: TRBJ2-5
d_call: .
v_call: TRBV4-2
cdr3_aa: CASSQGDNIIQETQYF
cdr3_nt: TGTGCCAGCAGCCAAGGGGACAACATCATACAAGAGACCCAGTACTTC

clone_size: .
j_call: TRBJ1-3
d_call: .
v_call: TRBV7-8
cdr3_aa: CASSEAQGNTIYF
cdr3_nt: TGTGCCAGCAGCGAAGCACAGGGAAACACCATATATTTT

clone_size: .
j_call: TRBJ2-5
d_call: TRBD2
v_call: TRBV7-9
cdr3_aa: CASSLNPSGETQYF
cdr3_nt: TGTGCCAGCAGCTTAAATCCTAGCGGGGAGACCCAGTACTTC

clone_size: many
j_call: TRBJ1-1
d_call: .
v_call: TRBV6-5
cdr3_aa: CASSKTVLAEAFF
cdr3_nt: TGTGCCAGCAGTAAGACAGTGCTGGCTGAAGCTTTCTTT

clone_size: .
j_call: TRBJ2-6
d_call: TRBD1
v_call: TRBV11-2
cdr3_aa: CASSSGTGRVAGANVLTF
cdr3_nt: TGTGCCAGCAGCTCTGGGACAGGGAGGGTCGCTGGGGCCAACGTCCTGACTTTC